The rows below give T cell receptor beta chains drawn from one sample of a study of T cell responses to AZD1222 COVID-19 vaccine. The protocol was immunoSEQ multiplex PCR, while the TCRdb copy is restricted to in-frame clones and leaves out a portion. This table has about 260,000 clones, over 85% appearing once. Sequences were derived from peripheral blood, sampled on day 0 of AZD1222 vaccination. Receptors were obtained from an adult in good health. Both conserved end residues are part of each CDR3.

J gene	V gene	CDR3 protein
TRBJ1-4	TRBV20-1	CSASGGIGTNEKLFF
TRBJ1-2	TRBV20-1	CSASADRTLYGYTF
TRBJ2-2	TRBV10-2	CASRALTGANTGELFF
TRBJ1-6	TRBV5-4	CASSFWGGTKLHF
TRBJ2-7	TRBV28	CASSLENEQYF
TRBJ2-2	TRBV19	CASSMLAGAFGGELFF
TRBJ2-7	TRBV2	CASSSGGSYEQYF
TRBJ1-6	TRBV6-5	CASSRQTFGNSPLHF
TRBJ1-1	TRBV28	CASSPSTGGGPEAFF
TRBJ1-4	TRBV7-9	CASSPTGAGEKLFF
TRBJ2-3	TRBV5-1	CASGRDASTDTQYF
TRBJ2-1	TRBV10-3	CAPRIIAGGYYNEQFF
TRBJ1-1	TRBV9	CASSVAGGLNTEAFF
TRBJ2-2	TRBV11-1	CASSLSGTDLLFF
TRBJ2-1	TRBV9	CASSVSSGAPHNEQFF
TRBJ2-1	TRBV6-4	CASSELGLTSNEQFF
TRBJ1-2	TRBV5-4	CASSNPGQKGYTF
TRBJ2-7	TRBV27	CARPAGGRIHEQYF
TRBJ1-2	TRBV28	CASSSRGGYGYTF
TRBJ2-7	TRBV19	CASSIGQGAREQYF
TRBJ2-7	TRBV6-1	CASSEGPRYEQYF
TRBJ1-5	TRBV5-5	CASSLGGQGAKRQPQHF
TRBJ1-5	TRBV28	CASSSGVSNQPQHF
TRBJ2-3	TRBV14	CASSPGTGHIHTQYF
TRBJ2-2	TRBV25-1	CASSESGRVGGTGELFF